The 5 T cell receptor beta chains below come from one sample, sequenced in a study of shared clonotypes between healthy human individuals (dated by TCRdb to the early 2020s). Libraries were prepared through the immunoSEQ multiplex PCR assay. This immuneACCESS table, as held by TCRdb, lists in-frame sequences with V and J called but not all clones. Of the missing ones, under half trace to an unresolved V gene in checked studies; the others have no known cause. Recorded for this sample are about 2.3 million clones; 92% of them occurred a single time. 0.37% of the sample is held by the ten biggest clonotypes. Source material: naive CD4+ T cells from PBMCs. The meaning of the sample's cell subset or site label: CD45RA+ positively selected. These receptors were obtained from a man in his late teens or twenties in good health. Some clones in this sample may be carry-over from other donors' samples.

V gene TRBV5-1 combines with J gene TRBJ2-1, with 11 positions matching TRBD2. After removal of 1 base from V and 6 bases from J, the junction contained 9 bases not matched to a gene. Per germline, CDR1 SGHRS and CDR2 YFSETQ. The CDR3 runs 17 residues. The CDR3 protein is CASSLLLAGDLGNEQFF. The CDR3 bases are TGCGCCAGCAGCTTGTTACTAGCGGGAGATTTGGGCAATGAGCAGTTCTTC. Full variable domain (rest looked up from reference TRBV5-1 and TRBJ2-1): KAGVTQTPRYLIKTRGQQVTLSCSPISGHRSVSWYQQTPGQGLQFLFEYFSETQRNKGNFPGRFSGRQFSNSRSEMNVSTLELGDSALYLCASSLLLAGDLGNEQFFGPGTRLTVL.

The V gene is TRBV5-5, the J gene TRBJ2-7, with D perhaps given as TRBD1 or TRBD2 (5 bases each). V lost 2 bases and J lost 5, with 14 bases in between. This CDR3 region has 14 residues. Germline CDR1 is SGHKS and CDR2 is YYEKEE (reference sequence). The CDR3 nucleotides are TGTGCCAGCAGCTTTACCGCAGGGACGGACGAGCAGTACTTC. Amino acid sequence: CASSFTAGTDEQYF.

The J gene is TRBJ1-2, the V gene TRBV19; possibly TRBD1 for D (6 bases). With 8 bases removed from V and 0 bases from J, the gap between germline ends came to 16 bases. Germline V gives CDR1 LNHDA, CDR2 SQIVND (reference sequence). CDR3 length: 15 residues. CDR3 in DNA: TGTGCCAGTCGGACAGCCTTACCTTCTAACTATGGCTACACCTTC. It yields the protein CASRTALPSNYGYTF.

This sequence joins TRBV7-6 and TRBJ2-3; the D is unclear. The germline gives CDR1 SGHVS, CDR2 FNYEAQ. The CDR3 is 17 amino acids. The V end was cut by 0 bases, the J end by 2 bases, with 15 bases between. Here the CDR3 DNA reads TGTGCCAGCAGCTTAGCGCACAGCCAGCGAAACACAGATACGCAGTATTTT. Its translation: CASSLAHSQRNTDTQYF. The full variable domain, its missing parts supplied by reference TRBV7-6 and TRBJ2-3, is GAGVSQSPRYKVTKRGQDVALRCDPISGHVSLYWYRQALGQGPEFLTYFNYEAQQDKSGLPNDRFSAERPEGSISTLTIQRTEQRDSAMYRCASSLAHSQRNTDTQYFGPGTRLTVL.

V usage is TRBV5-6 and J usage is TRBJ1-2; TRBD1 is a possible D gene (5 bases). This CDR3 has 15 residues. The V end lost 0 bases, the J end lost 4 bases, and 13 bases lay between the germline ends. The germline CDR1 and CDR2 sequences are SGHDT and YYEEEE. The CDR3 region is CASSLVAGRGYGYTF. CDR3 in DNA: TGTGCCAGCAGCTTGGTTGCAGGGCGGGGCTATGGCTACACCTTC. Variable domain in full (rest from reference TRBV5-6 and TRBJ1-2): DAGVTQSPTHLIKTRGQQVTLRCSPKSGHDTVSWYQQALGQGPQFIFQYYEEEERQRGNFPDRFSGHQFPNYSSELNVNALLLGDSALYLCASSLVAGRGYGYTFGSGTRLTVV.